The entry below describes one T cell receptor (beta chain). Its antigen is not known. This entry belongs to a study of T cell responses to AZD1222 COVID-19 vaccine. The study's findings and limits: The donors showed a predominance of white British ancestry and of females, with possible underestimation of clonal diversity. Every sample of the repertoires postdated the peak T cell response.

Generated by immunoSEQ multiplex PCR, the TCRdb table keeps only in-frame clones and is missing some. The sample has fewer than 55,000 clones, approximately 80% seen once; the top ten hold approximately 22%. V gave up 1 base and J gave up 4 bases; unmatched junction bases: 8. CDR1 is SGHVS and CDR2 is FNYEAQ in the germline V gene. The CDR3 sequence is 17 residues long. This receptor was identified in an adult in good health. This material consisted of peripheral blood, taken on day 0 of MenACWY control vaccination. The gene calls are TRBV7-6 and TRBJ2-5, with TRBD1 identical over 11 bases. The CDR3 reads CASSLEAGQGGRETQYF. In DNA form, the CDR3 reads TGTGCCAGCAGCTTAGAAGCGGGACAGGGGGGTCGAGAGACCCAGTACTTC.